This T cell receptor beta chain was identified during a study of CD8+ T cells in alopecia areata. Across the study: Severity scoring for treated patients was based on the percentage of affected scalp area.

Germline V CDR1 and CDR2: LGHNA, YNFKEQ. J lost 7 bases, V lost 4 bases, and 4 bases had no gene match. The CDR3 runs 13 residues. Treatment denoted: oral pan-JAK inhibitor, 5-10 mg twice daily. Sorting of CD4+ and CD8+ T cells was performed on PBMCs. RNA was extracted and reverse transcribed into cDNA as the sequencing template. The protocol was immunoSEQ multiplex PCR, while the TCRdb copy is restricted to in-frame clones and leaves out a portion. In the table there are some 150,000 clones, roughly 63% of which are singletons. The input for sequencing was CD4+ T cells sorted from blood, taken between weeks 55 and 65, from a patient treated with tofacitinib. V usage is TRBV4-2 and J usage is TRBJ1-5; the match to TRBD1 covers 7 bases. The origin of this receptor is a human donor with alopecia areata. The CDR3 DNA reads TGTGCCAGCAGCCGGGACAGAGAACAGCCCCAGCATTTT. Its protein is CASSRDREQPQHF.